The 32 T cell receptor beta chains listed next were all sequenced from one sample in a study of post-analysis software for immune sequencing data. Findings and caveats of the study: Compared with controls, patients had more of 4 or 5 TRBV segments, including TRBV5-6, TRBV5-1 and TRBV20-1.

These receptors are not linked to any known antigen. TCR beta cDNA libraries had unique molecular identifiers. TCRdb passed the PCR reads through MiXCR, listing each CDR3 protein once. Among almost 700,000 distinct CDR3 sequences listed, approximately 60% were seen once. Sequencing was done on a sample of blood. The source of these receptors is a girl between 2 and 10 years old with multiple sclerosis.

In its sample, this clonotype was seen a few times. The chain is built from TRBV6-5 and TRBJ2-5; possibly TRBD1 for D (5 bases). The CDR3 length is 13 residues. V lost 6 bases, J lost 9 bases, and 17 bases lay in between. Germline V lookup: CDR1 MNHEY, CDR2 SVGAGI. This CDR3 is CASSRDISKAQYF. CDR3 nucleotides: TGTGCCAGCAGCAGGGATATCAGTAAGGCCCAGTACTTC.

The gene calls are TRBV20-1 and TRBJ1-1; 9 bases are a match to TRBD1. From germline, CDR1 is DFQATT and CDR2 SNEGSKA (reference sequence). The J segment lost 4 bases and the V segment lost 3 bases, leaving 3 bases of the junction unmatched. The CDR3 covers 13 residues. CDR3 in DNA: TGCAGTGCTAGTGGACAGGGGTCCACTGAAGCTTTCTTT. Amino acids: CSASGQGSTEAFF.

The chain uses TRBV2 and TRBJ2-1; the D gene is possibly TRBD2 (6 bases). Looked up from germline, CDR1 is SNHLY and CDR2 is FYNNEI. The ends were cut back, 0 bases at V and 0 bases at J, with 15 bases in the middle. This CDR3 comprises 18 residues. CDR3 in amino acids: CASSEARGVAVSYNEQFF. The CDR3 coding sequence is TGTGCCAGCAGTGAAGCGCGGGGAGTAGCGGTCTCCTACAATGAGCAGTTCTTC.

This chain links TRBV7-3 with TRBJ2-1, with TRBD2 matching 7 bases. The germline gives CDR1 SGHTA, CDR2 FQGTGA. J was trimmed by 1 base and V by 1 base; bases with no gene match: 4. The CDR3 has 16 amino acids. CDR3 DNA: TGTGCCAGCAGCTTAAGTCCTAGCGGATCCTACAATGAGCAGTTCTTC. Its protein is CASSLSPSGSYNEQFF.

The chain is built from TRBV7-2 and TRBJ2-6, with no clear D. Germline V gives CDR1 SGHTA, CDR2 FQGNSA. The CDR3 is 15 residues long. V lost 6 bases and J lost 0, with 9 bases in between. CDR3: CASRRSDSGANVLTF. The CDR3 DNA reads TGTGCCAGCAGGCGTTCAGACTCTGGGGCCAACGTCCTGACTTTC.

The chain employs TRBV7-9 and TRBJ2-5, with 13 bases aligning to TRBD2. The length of the CDR3 is 17 residues. Trimming removed 1 base from V and 4 bases from J; junction bases left unmatched: 6. Germline CDR1 is SEHNR and CDR2 is FQNEAQ (reference sequence). The CDR3 DNA sequence: TGTGCCAGCAGCTTAGGCTCGAGGACTAGCGGGGGAGAGACCCAGTACTTC. It codes for CASSLGSRTSGGETQYF. Full variable domain (missing parts from reference TRBV7-9 and TRBJ2-5): DTGVSQNPRHKITKRGQNVTFRCDPISEHNRLYWYRQTLGQGPEFLTYFQNEAQLEKSRLLSDRFSAERPKGSFSTLEIQRTEQGDSAMYLCASSLGSRTSGGETQYFGPGTRLLVL.

This clonotype was detected only a few times. The CDR3 sequence: CASSSDSLQSLAYNEQFF. CDR3 DNA: TGTGCCAGCAGTTCGGACAGCCTACAATCCCTCGCCTACAATGAGCAGTTCTTC. The chain carries TRBV6-5 and TRBJ2-1; possibly TRBD1 for D (6 bases). The CDR3 has 18 amino acids. The germline gives CDR1 MNHEY, CDR2 SVGAGI. Trimming stripped 4 bases from V and 2 bases from J, with 21 bases between.

There are a few counts of this clonotype. This sequence joins TRBV6-5 and TRBJ2-5; tentatively, D is TRBD2 (7 bases). The CDR3 spans 15 residues. Germline CDR1 is MNHEY and CDR2 is SVGAGI. Trimming left V 4 bases short and J 5 bases short, with 17 bases between. The CDR3 spells CASSSRTAAGETQYF. CDR3 DNA sequence: TGTGCCAGCAGTTCTAGGACAGCAGCGGGGGAGACCCAGTACTTC.

The chain is built from TRBV7-8 and TRBJ1-5; D is uncertain. CDR1 is SGHVS, CDR2 FQNEAQ, per germline. The CDR3 contains 16 residues. V gave up 2 bases and J gave up 11 bases, with 22 bases separating them. This chain's CDR3 is CASSLNEWTRPGAQHF. As DNA, the CDR3 is TGTGCCAGCAGCTTAAACGAGTGGACCCGCCCTGGGGCCCAGCATTTT.

This chain uses TRBV6-1 with TRBJ2-5; 9 bases agree with TRBD1. J was trimmed by 5 bases and V by 7 bases; bases with no gene match: 17. The CDR3 extends over 17 amino acids. Germline CDR1 reads MNHNS; CDR2 reads SASEGT. In DNA form, the CDR3 reads TGTGCCAGCACTCACCTTCGGGACAGGGATCGACCGGAGACCCAGTACTTC. Its translation is CASTHLRDRDRPETQYF.

Only a few counts were recorded for this clonotype. The genes are TRBV6-6 and TRBJ1-2, with 8 nucleotides matching TRBD1. V dropped 5 bases and J dropped 8; count of bases not matched to a gene: 4. This CDR3 contains 12 residues. From germline, CDR1 is MNHNY and CDR2 SVGAGI (reference sequence). This CDR3 reads CASSKSGGGYTF. In nucleotides, the CDR3 is TGTGCCAGCAGTAAATCAGGGGGCGGCTACACCTTC.

The genes are TRBV12-3 or TRBV12-4 and TRBJ2-1; D call uncertain. The CDR3 is made up of 15 amino acids. V was pared by 2 bases and J by 1 base, with 9 bases between. The CDR3 reads CASSLLGISYNEQFF. The CDR3 region has the DNA TGTGCCAGCAGTTTATTGGGTATTTCCTACAATGAGCAGTTCTTC.

This clonotype turned up a few times. The V call is TRBV24-1, the J call TRBJ2-3; perhaps D is TRBD1 or TRBD2 (5 bases each). CDR3 length: 19 amino acids. Trimming shortened V by 5 bases and J by 5 bases, and 28 bases separated the two germline ends. CDR1 and CDR2 (germline): KGHDR, SFDVKD. This CDR3 reads CATSVLRDRDRPSEDTQYF. CDR3 coding DNA: TGTGCCACCAGTGTCCTAAGGGACCGGGACCGACCGTCCGAAGATACGCAGTATTTT.

This clonotype was detected once. The J gene is TRBJ2-1, the V gene TRBV12-3 or TRBV12-4, with D tentatively TRBD2 (6 bases). Trimming removed 3 bases from V and 8 bases from J, with 17 bases in between. The CDR3 is 15 residues long. This CDR3 reads CASSFYWLASHEQFF. The CDR3 bases are TGTGCCAGCAGTTTCTATTGGCTAGCGTCCCATGAGCAGTTCTTC.

The chain carries TRBV3-1 and TRBJ2-1; D may be TRBD2 (7 bases). The CDR3 has 16 amino acids. The germline V and J ends were trimmed by 5 bases and 0 bases, with 14 bases remaining between them. Per the germline V gene, CDR1 is LGHDT and CDR2 is YNNKEL (reference sequence). CDR3 bases: TGTGCCAGCAGCTCCGGGGGCGGGAGCTCCTACAATGAGCAGTTCTTC. Amino acid sequence: CASSSGGGSSYNEQFF.

This clonotype was seen more than once but under ten times. The genes are TRBV7-9 and TRBJ2-7; 10 nucleotides agree with TRBD2. Germline assignment: CDR1 SEHNR and CDR2 FQNEAQ (reference sequence). V trimming: 4 bases; J trimming: 4 bases; junction bases outside the gene matches: 7. This CDR3 is built from 15 residues. The CDR3: CASSSTGLAVYEQYF. DNA for the CDR3: TGTGCCAGCAGCTCAACCGGACTAGCGGTGTACGAGCAGTACTTC.

This rearrangement joins TRBV11-2 to TRBJ1-1; D is uncertain. With 5 bases removed from V and 1 base from J, the gap between germline ends came to 11 bases. CDR3 length equals 14 residues. Per the germline V gene, CDR1 is SGHAT and CDR2 is FQNNGV. CDR3 amino acids: CASSAVYANTEAFF. Written as DNA, the CDR3 is TGTGCCAGCAGCGCGGTTTATGCGAACACTGAAGCTTTCTTT.

The chain carries TRBV12-3 or TRBV12-4 and TRBJ2-5, with D hard to call. V lost 6 bases and J lost 5, with 13 bases in between. The CDR3 sequence is 13 residues long. The CDR3 DNA is TGTGCCAGCAGCCAATCCTTCACGGAGACCCAGTACTTC. This encodes CASSQSFTETQYF.

This clonotype was counted a few times. The rearrangement uses TRBV11-2 and TRBJ1-1; the D gene is possibly TRBD1 (6 bases). Germline CDR1 is SGHAT and CDR2 is FQNNGV. There are 12 residues in the CDR3. Trimming stripped 3 bases from V and 8 bases from J, with 10 bases between. CDR3 sequence: CASSFATGEAFF. The CDR3 bases are TGTGCCAGCAGCTTTGCCACAGGGGAAGCTTTCTTT.

The rearrangement joins TRBV7-7 to TRBJ2-3; the match to TRBD1 covers 9 bases. Trimming cost V 4 bases and J 5 bases; bases outside gene matches: 7. The CDR3 is 15 amino acids. CDR1 is SSHAT, CDR2 FNYEAQ, per germline (reference sequence). CDR3 DNA sequence: TGTGCCAGCAGCTCGGGACAGGGTTCCGTAGATACGCAGTATTTT. Protein sequence: CASSSGQGSVDTQYF.

This clonotype occurred many times. The chain is built from TRBV28 and TRBJ2-3; D is unresolved. Trimming took off 3 bases at V and 6 bases at J, with 7 bases between the two ends. This CDR3 comprises 12 residues. CDR1 and CDR2 from the germline V gene are MDHEN and SYDVKM. The CDR3 reads CASSLEVDTQYF. The CDR3 nucleotides read TGTGCCAGCAGTTTGGAAGTGGATACGCAGTATTTT.

CDR3 region: CASSQVGGTQPQYF. The CDR3 DNA reads as TGCGCCAGCAGCCAAGTGGGGGGGACTCAGCCCCAGTATTTT. The rearrangement uses TRBV4-1 and TRBJ1-5, with 7 bases lining up with TRBD2. Judging by the DNA end, TRBJ2-3 fits better; the J call may be wrong. Germline CDR1 reads MGHRA; CDR2 reads YSYEKL. This CDR3 region has 14 residues.

This clonotype was recorded a few times. This rearrangement joins TRBV10-3 to TRBJ1-2; D is uncertain. Germline V lookup: CDR1 ENHRY, CDR2 SYGVKD. V gave up 5 bases and J gave up 8 bases, with 9 bases separating them. CDR3 length equals 11 residues. The CDR3 region has the DNA TGTGCCATCAGTCCAGGCGGGGGCTACACCTTC. Translation: CAISPGGGYTF.

This clonotype occurred a few times. V and J are TRBV29-1 and TRBJ2-1; D unresolved. Per germline, CDR1 SQVTM and CDR2 ANQGSEA. The CDR3 has 12 amino acids. Between the trimmed V and J ends, which lost 4 bases and 7 bases, there was a span of 11 bases. In DNA, the CDR3 is TGCAGCGTTGGGCCCCAAGGGAATGAGCAGTTCTTC. Translation: CSVGPQGNEQFF.

The chain uses TRBV5-5 and TRBJ2-1, with unresolved D. Germline V gives CDR1 SGHKS, CDR2 YYEKEE (reference sequence). This CDR3 has 15 amino acids. V gave up 0 bases and J gave up 5 bases, with 12 bases separating them. The CDR3 DNA is TGTGCCAGCAGCTTGGTAGGCCAGGCCCACAATGAGCAGTTCTTC. Protein product: CASSLVGQAHNEQFF.

This rearrangement joins TRBV7-2 to TRBJ1-4, with TRBD1 matching 7 bases. V shed 0 bases and J 6 bases; nucleotides not matched to a gene: 4. CDR1 is SGHTA and CDR2 is FQGNSA in the germline V gene. The CDR3 has 15 amino acids. CDR3 residues: CASSLADRVDEKLFF. In DNA form, the CDR3 reads TGTGCCAGCAGCTTAGCCGACAGGGTAGATGAAAAACTGTTTTTT.

The rearrangement joins TRBV5-1 to TRBJ1-2, with 8 bases matching TRBD1. Germline loops: CDR1 SGHRS, CDR2 YFSETQ. This CDR3 is built from 15 residues. V was pared by 4 bases and J by 3 bases, with 8 bases of the junction left unmatched. CDR3 protein: CASSTGQGPYYGYTF. The CDR3 DNA reads as TGCGCCAGCAGCACCGGACAGGGACCGTACTATGGCTACACCTTC.

The chain couples TRBV10-3 to TRBJ1-2, with unresolved D. The CDR3 runs 13 residues. Germline values: CDR1 ENHRY, CDR2 SYGVKD. The V and J ends lost 5 bases and 0 bases respectively, with 7 bases between them. CDR3 DNA sequence: TGTGCCATCAGTTCCAATGCTAACTATGGCTACACCTTC. Protein: CAISSNANYGYTF.

On this clonotype itself: One end of the junction varies from germline; a read error may be responsible. The chain combines TRBV27 with TRBJ2-7; the D gene could be TRBD1 or TRBD2 (6 bases each). CDR3 size: 14 residues. Germline values: CDR1 MNHEY, CDR2 SMNVEV (reference sequence). CDR3 sequence: CASSLSIGGYGQYF. In DNA form, the CDR3 reads TGTGCCAGCAGTTTATCGATAGGGGGGTACGGGCAGTACTTC.

The chain couples TRBV5-1 to TRBJ2-5; 10 bases match TRBD2. Looked up from germline, CDR1 is SGHRS and CDR2 is YFSETQ. V was pared by 3 bases and J by 3 bases, with 2 bases of the junction left unmatched. The CDR3 has 14 residues. The CDR3 sequence is CASSSGLAKETQYF. The CDR3 DNA sequence: TGCGCCAGCAGCTCGGGACTAGCGAAAGAGACCCAGTACTTC.

On this clonotype itself: A junction end diverges from the germline sequence, so it may reflect a read error. The chain employs TRBV29-1 and TRBJ2-1; 10 nucleotides agree with TRBD1. This CDR3 contains 13 residues. CDR1 is SQVTM, CDR2 ANQGSEA, per germline. CDR3 nucleotide sequence: TGCAGCGCCACGGGACAGGGGTTCCATGACCAGTTCTTC. The encoded protein is CSATGQGFHDQFF.

This clonotype was seen only a few times. The chain is built from TRBV4-1 and TRBJ2-7; D is undetermined. Germline CDR1 and CDR2: MGHRA and YSYEKL. The CDR3 extends over 16 amino acids. The V end lost 1 base, the J end lost 3 bases, and 16 bases lay between the germline ends. In DNA, the CDR3 is TGCGCCAGCAGCCAAGCACGGAGTACCATTAGCTACGAGCAGTACTTC. As protein: CASSQARSTISYEQYF.